These T cell receptor beta chains were read from a single sample in a study of T cell responses to AZD1222 COVID-19 vaccine. TCRdb keeps only in-frame clones here, not all; method: immunoSEQ multiplex PCR. The sample yields tens of thousands of clones, approximately 90% seen once. The sample in question was peripheral blood, obtained 28 days after the second AZD1222 dose. The receptors stem from an adult who received the AZD1222 COVID-19 vaccine. Each CDR3 is given with its conserved first and last residue.

len	v_gene	j_gene	CDR3aa
13	TRBV5-1	TRBJ1-3	CASSSGQGNTIYF
14	TRBV11-2	TRBJ2-2	CASSPRLLPGELFF
15	TRBV5-5	TRBJ2-2	CATRGAGAGTGELFF
13	TRBV4-1	TRBJ2-1	CASSQVSPFGQFF
16	TRBV7-2	TRBJ2-1	CASSFGLAGAYNEQFF
17	TRBV2	TRBJ1-5	CASSTTPGQGRNQPQHF
14	TRBV24-1	TRBJ1-5	CATSEARGNQPQHF
16	TRBV7-9	TRBJ1-2	CASSLALGEGGYGYTF
13	TRBV28	TRBJ1-3	CASRDRGRDTIYF
15	TRBV6-6	TRBJ1-5	CASRPSPGIHQPQHF
12	TRBV5-4	TRBJ2-7	CASRRDSGEQYF
18	TRBV11-2	TRBJ2-5	CASSLELAGGLKQETQYF
14	TRBV15	TRBJ2-2	CATEDYLNTGELFF
15	TRBV6-5	TRBJ1-5	CASRGTGGSNQPQHF
16	TRBV5-1	TRBJ2-2	CASSLIGAQNTGELFF
18	TRBV23-1	TRBJ1-1	CASSQGRGGTGAGTEAFF
15	TRBV28	TRBJ1-2	CASSPRQMRGSGYTF